What follows is one T cell receptor (beta chain) and its context. These data are taken from a study of T-cell memory formation after mild COVID-19. For the study at large: There were largely donor-specific TCR clusters.

TCR alpha and TCR beta cDNA libraries carrying sample barcodes and UMIs were produced by 5'RACE using constant-segment primers. A single record per CDR3 protein comes from TCRdb applying MiXCR to the 5' RACE reads. The sample has about 470,000 distinct CDR3 sequences, more than 20% seen once. The CDR3 has 15 amino acids. After removal of 3 bases from V and 6 bases from J, the junction contained 7 bases not matched to a gene. Germline V gives CDR1 DFQATT, CDR2 SNEGSKA (reference sequence). The sequence derives from an adult woman who had mild COVID-19 (a few samples of this study predate the infection). Cell type and time point are not known. The V gene is TRBV20-1, the J gene TRBJ2-2; 10 bases agree with TRBD2. Specimen: PBMCs or a T cell subset sorted from them (not recorded which). CDR3 sequence (DNA): TGCAGTGCTAGGTCCGGGACTAGCGACGCCGGGGAGCTGTTTTTT. Residues: CSARSGTSDAGELFF.